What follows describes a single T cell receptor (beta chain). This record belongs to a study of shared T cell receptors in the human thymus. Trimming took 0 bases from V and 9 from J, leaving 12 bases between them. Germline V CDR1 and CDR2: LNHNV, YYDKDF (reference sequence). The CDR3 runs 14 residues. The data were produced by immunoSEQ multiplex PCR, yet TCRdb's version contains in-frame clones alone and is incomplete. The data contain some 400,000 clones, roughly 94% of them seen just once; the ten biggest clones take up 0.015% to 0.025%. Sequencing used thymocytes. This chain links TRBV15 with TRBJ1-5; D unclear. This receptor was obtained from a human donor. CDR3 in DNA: TGTGCCACCAGCAGAGACAGGAACCCTCGGCCCCAGCATTTT. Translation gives CATSRDRNPRPQHF.